This is a list of T cell receptor beta chains from one sample in a study of OX40 agonist ivuxolimab in advanced cancers. TCRdb keeps only in-frame clones here, not all; method: immunoSEQ multiplex PCR. The data show about 73,000 clones, more than 80% seen once. The specimen was CD4+ or CD8+ T cells sorted from blood, collected in a trial of the OX40 agonist ivuxolimab. The receptors stem from an adult with an advanced solid tumor such as melanoma, head and neck, liver or kidney cancer. Both conserved end residues are part of each CDR3. The D gene is left open where the match is weak. Only part of the rows carry a size: once, few, many, or a class if the clone is expanded.

V	J	D	size	CDR3	DNA
TRBV15	TRBJ2-7	-	-	CATSRDRVYEQYF	TGTGCCACCTCCCGAGACAGAGTATACGAGCAGTACTTC
TRBV30	TRBJ2-1	TRBD2	once	CAWKGLAAYNEQFF	TGTGCCTGGAAAGGACTAGCGGCCTACAATGAGCAGTTCTTC
TRBV19	TRBJ1-1	TRBD1	-	CASSLQTGGRTEAFF	TGTGCCAGTAGTTTGCAAACAGGGGGTCGAACTGAAGCTTTCTTT
TRBV19	TRBJ1-1	-	once	CASSILRGEAEAFF	TGTGCCAGTAGTATTCTAAGGGGCGAGGCTGAAGCTTTCTTT
TRBV7-9	TRBJ2-3	-	-	CASSSWSGPRRDTQYF	TGTGCCAGCAGCTCCTGGAGCGGGCCCCGCCGGGATACGCAGTATTTT
TRBV9	TRBJ2-2	-	-	CASSGLAANTGELFF	TGTGCCAGCAGCGGGCTAGCAGCGAACACCGGGGAGCTGTTTTTT
TRBV28	TRBJ2-2	TRBD2	-	CASSTRTSGGQGELFF	TGTGCCAGCAGTACTAGGACTAGCGGGGGGCAGGGGGAGCTGTTTTTT
TRBV28	TRBJ2-5	TRBD1	-	CASRTGGGQETQYF	TGTGCCAGCAGGACAGGGGGTGGTCAAGAGACCCAGTACTTC
TRBV23-1	TRBJ2-1	TRBD2	-	CASTPSGTSGRLAYNEQFF	TGCGCCAGCACCCCTTCGGGGACTAGCGGGAGATTGGCCTACAATGAGCAGTTCTTC
TRBV7-6	TRBJ2-5	TRBD1	-	CASSPPPGTGKGQTQYF	TGTGCCAGCAGCCCACCTCCCGGGACAGGGAAGGGGCAGACCCAGTACTTC
TRBV28	TRBJ1-5	-	-	CASRAGLGNQPQHF	TGTGCCAGTAGGGCGGGACTTGGCAATCAGCCCCAGCATTTT
TRBV19	TRBJ2-1	TRBD2	-	CASSRGRVSYNEQFF	TGTGCCAGTAGTCGCGGGAGGGTCTCCTACAATGAGCAGTTCTTC
TRBV11-3	TRBJ2-7	-	-	CASSLTPYYEQYF	TGTGCCAGCAGCTTAACTCCATACTACGAGCAGTACTTC
TRBV2	TRBJ2-6	-	-	CASSEPGGRSGANVLTF	TGTGCCAGCAGTGAGCCCGGGGGGCGGTCTGGGGCCAACGTCCTGACTTTC
TRBV6-5	TRBJ2-7	-	-	CASSYSGQGKVEQYF	TGTGCCAGCAGTTACTCTGGGCAGGGCAAAGTGGAGCAGTACTTC
TRBV2	TRBJ2-7	-	-	CASNSLFYEQYF	TGTGCCAGCAACAGTCTCTTCTACGAGCAGTACTTC
TRBV7-9	TRBJ2-5	TRBD1	-	CASSIRQGVAETQYF	TGTGCCAGCAGCATTCGACAGGGTGTAGCAGAGACCCAGTACTTC
TRBV7-9	TRBJ2-1	TRBD1	-	CASSDRGQYNEQFF	TGTGCCAGCAGCGACAGGGGTCAATACAATGAGCAGTTCTTC
TRBV28	TRBJ1-6	-	-	CASSLYPLSYNSPLHF	TGTGCCAGCAGTTTGTATCCACTCTCCTATAATTCACCCCTCCACTTT
TRBV14	TRBJ2-7	-	-	CASSQGRPGVGEQYF	TGTGCCAGCAGCCAAGGGCGGCCGGGAGTGGGCGAGCAGTACTTC